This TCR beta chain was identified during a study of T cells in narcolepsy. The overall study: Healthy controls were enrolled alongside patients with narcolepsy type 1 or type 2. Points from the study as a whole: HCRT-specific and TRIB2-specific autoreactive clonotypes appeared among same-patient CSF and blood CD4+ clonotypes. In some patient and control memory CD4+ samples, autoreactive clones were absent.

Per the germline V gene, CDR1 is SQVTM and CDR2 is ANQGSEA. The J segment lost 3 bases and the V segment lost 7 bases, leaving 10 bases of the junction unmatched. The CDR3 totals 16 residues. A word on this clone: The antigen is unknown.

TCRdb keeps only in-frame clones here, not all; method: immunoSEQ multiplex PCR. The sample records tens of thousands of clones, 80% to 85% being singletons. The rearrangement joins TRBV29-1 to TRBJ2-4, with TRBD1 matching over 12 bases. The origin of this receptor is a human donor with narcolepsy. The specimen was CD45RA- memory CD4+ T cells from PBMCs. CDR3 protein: CSASGTGGPGKNIQYF. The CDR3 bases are TGCAGCGCCTCCGGGACAGGGGGCCCAGGCAAAAACATTCAGTACTTC.